The 13 T cell receptor beta chains in this list originate from one sample, sequenced in a study of sequential checkpoint blockade in melanoma. As to treatment: randomized to nivolumab then ipilimumab (arm A) or the reverse (arm B). This table comes from immunoSEQ multiplex PCR, and its TCRdb copy is limited to in-frame clones, with some not included. The table records 20,000 to 25,000 clones, more than 75% of them present only once. The source was CD8+ T cells sorted from blood (inferred from file names), collected from a patient given nivolumab and ipilimumab in sequence. All receptors derive from a human donor with melanoma.

The chain recombines TRBV5-4 with TRBJ2-2; 9 nucleotides align to TRBD2. The CDR3 contains 17 residues. V lost 7 bases and J lost 1; bases outside the gene matches: 11. Germline values: CDR1 SGHNT, CDR2 YYREEE (reference sequence). The DNA of the CDR3 is TGTGCCAGCTTCGGGTTTAGCGGGAGTAAGAACACCGGGGAGCTGTTTTTT. It encodes CASFGFSGSKNTGELFF. Combining the CDR3 with reference TRBV5-4 and TRBJ2-2 gives the whole variable domain ETGVTQSPTHLIKTRGQQVTLRCSSQSGHNTVSWYQQALGQGPQFIFQYYREEENGRGNFPPRFSGLQFPNYSSELNVNALELDDSALYLCASFGFSGSKNTGELFFGEGSRLTVL.

The genes are TRBV29-1 and TRBJ2-2; 9 bases align to TRBD1. V was pared by 5 bases and J by 5 bases, with 6 bases of the junction left unmatched. CDR3 length equals 14 residues. CDR1 is SQVTM and CDR2 is ANQGSEA in the germline V gene. CDR3: CSVTGGGWTGELFF. The DNA for the CDR3 is TGCAGCGTTACAGGGGGCGGTTGGACCGGGGAGCTGTTTTTT.

The chain recombines TRBV2 with TRBJ1-4; a possible D gene is TRBD1 (5 bases). Trimming stripped 3 bases from V and 8 bases from J, with 10 bases between. The CDR3 extends over 13 amino acids. The germline V gene encodes CDR1 SNHLY and CDR2 FYNNEI. The CDR3 nucleotides are TGTGCCAGCAGTGATCAGGGATACGAAAAACTGTTTTTT. Protein: CASSDQGYEKLFF.

The J gene is TRBJ2-1, the V gene TRBV6-5, with D perhaps TRBD1 (6 bases). The CDR3 contains 16 residues. From germline, CDR1 is MNHEY and CDR2 SVGAGI. The V and J ends lost 3 bases and 7 bases respectively, with 19 bases between them. The chain's CDR3 is CASSYGSGANVNEQFF. The CDR3 nucleotides are TGTGCCAGCAGTTATGGTTCAGGGGCCAATGTGAATGAGCAGTTCTTC.

In its sample, this clone was seen once. V usage is TRBV7-6 and J usage is TRBJ2-3; TRBD2 matches at 10 bases. V was clipped by 5 bases and J by 0 bases; unmatched bases: 5. CDR1 SGHVS and CDR2 FNYEAQ come from the germline V gene. This CDR3 comprises 16 residues. CDR3 in amino acids: CASSPRTSGSTDTQYF. As DNA, the CDR3 is TGTGCCAGCAGCCCCCGGACTAGCGGTAGCACAGATACGCAGTATTTT. Together with reference TRBV7-6 and TRBJ2-3, the CDR3 gives the full variable domain: GAGVSQSPRYKVTKRGQDVALRCDPISGHVSLYWYRQALGQGPEFLTYFNYEAQQDKSGLPNDRFSAERPEGSISTLTIQRTEQRDSAMYRCASSPRTSGSTDTQYFGPGTRLTVL.

The chain recombines TRBV5-1 with TRBJ2-3; possible D gene TRBD2, 6 bases. The CDR3 is 16 amino acids. Germline-derived CDR1 and CDR2 are SGHRS and YFSETQ. The ends were cut back, 2 bases at V and 1 base at J, with 14 bases in the middle. The CDR3 coding sequence is TGCGCCAGCAGCTTTGGAAGTAGCGGTGGCACAGATACGCAGTATTTT. It encodes CASSFGSSGGTDTQYF.

This clone was detected once. This rearrangement joins TRBV27 to TRBJ2-1; 14 positions agree with TRBD2. V gave up 6 bases and J gave up 6 bases; unmatched junction bases: 7. This CDR3 contains 16 residues. Germline CDR1 reads MNHEY; CDR2 reads SMNVEV (reference sequence). The CDR3 DNA sequence: TGTGCCAGCAGGAAATCTGGGACTAGCGGGAGCAATGAGCAGTTCTTC. Translation gives CASRKSGTSGSNEQFF.

This sequence joins TRBV4-3 and TRBJ1-4; 7 nucleotides line up with TRBD1. Trimming at V came to 4 bases and at J to 10 bases, leaving 15 bases not matched to a gene. This CDR3 has 16 amino acids. CDR1 is LGHNA and CDR2 is YSLEER in the germline V gene. CDR3 sequence reads: CASSPTERGRKGKLFF. The CDR3 DNA reads TGCGCCAGCAGCCCGACGGAGAGGGGGCGCAAGGGAAAACTGTTTTTT.

The chain couples TRBV19 to TRBJ2-3; a possible D gene is TRBD1 (5 bases). The CDR3 is 15 residues long. V was cut by 7 bases and J by 2 bases, with 16 bases left in between. CDR1 and CDR2 (germline): LNHDA, SQIVND (reference sequence). The CDR3 DNA is TGTGCCAGTAAAAGGGGCCAATTTCTCACAGATACGCAGTATTTT. As protein: CASKRGQFLTDTQYF. Supplemented by reference TRBV19 and TRBJ2-3, the full variable domain reads DGGITQSPKYLFRKEGQNVTLSCEQNLNHDAMYWYRQDPGQGLRLIYYSQIVNDFQKGDIAEGYSVSREKKESFPLTVTSAQKNPTAFYLCASKRGQFLTDTQYFGPGTRLTVL.

This sequence joins TRBV7-9 and TRBJ2-2, with 8 bases fitting TRBD1. Germline trimming cut 2 bases from V and 6 bases from J; bases unmatched to any gene: 5. Germline lookup yields CDR1 SEHNR and CDR2 FQNEAQ (reference sequence). The CDR3 consists of 15 residues. CDR3 protein: CASSLSRGPSGELFF. DNA for the CDR3: TGTGCCAGCAGCTTATCCAGGGGGCCGTCCGGGGAGCTGTTTTTT.

CDR3: CASTWGGLDTQYF. In DNA, the CDR3 is TGTGCCAGCACGTGGGGAGGGTTAGATACGCAGTATTTT. The J gene is TRBJ2-3, the V gene TRBV11-2; the match to TRBD2 covers 7 bases. This CDR3 has 13 amino acids. Germline CDR1 is SGHAT and CDR2 is FQNNGV. J was trimmed by 5 bases and V by 7 bases; bases with no gene match: 6.

The CDR3 loop reads CASSRDRFIPGELFF. The CDR3 DNA reads as TGCGCCAGCAGCCGGGACAGGTTCATTCCCGGGGAGCTGTTTTTT. The chain combines TRBV4-3 with TRBJ2-2; 8 bases line up with TRBD1. The length of the CDR3 is 15 residues. CDR1 is LGHNA, CDR2 YSLEER, per germline. V lost 4 bases to trimming and J lost 6 bases; unmatched junction nucleotides: 7.

The genes are TRBV14 and TRBJ1-4; 10 bases line up with TRBD1. The CDR3 is made up of 16 amino acids. J lost 2 bases, V lost 4 bases, and 4 bases had no gene match. Germline CDR1 is SGHDN and CDR2 is FVKESK. CDR3 DNA: TGTGCCAGCAGCCCGGACAGGGGGACGACTAATGAAAAACTGTTTTTT. It codes for CASSPDRGTTNEKLFF.